The clone carrying this T cell receptor (beta chain) was counted many times. The target antigen is unknown. The data stem from a study of T cell repertoires in cytomegalovirus infection. As for the study in general: Indications of both CMV infection and matching HLA type were provided by public TCR beta signatures. Overall study findings and caveats: Dominant in the ex vivo response were TCR beta clonotypes restricted by HLA-C and specific for CMV. Cumulated frequencies of public TCR beta families served to identify carriers of CMV plus the relevant HLA.

TCRdb re-called the reads through MiXCR, storing one row per CDR3 protein. The sample lists about 250,000 distinct CDR3 sequences, under 8.5% seen once, with roughly 6% in the top ten. CDR3 length: 16 residues. V shed 8 bases, J shed 8 bases, and the junction held 16 bases outside the gene matches. Germline lookup yields CDR1 MNHEY and CDR2 SVGAGI. This rearrangement joins TRBV6-5 to TRBJ2-1, with 9 bases that match TRBD2. Sequencing used PBMCs. The TCR was taken from a human donor in good health (CMV status not recorded). Some clones in this sample may be carry-over from other donors' samples. CDR3 nucleotides: TGTGCCAGCGGGCCAGTGGGAGCGGGGGGCGGGGATGAGCAGTTCTTC. Protein product: CASGPVGAGGGDEQFF.